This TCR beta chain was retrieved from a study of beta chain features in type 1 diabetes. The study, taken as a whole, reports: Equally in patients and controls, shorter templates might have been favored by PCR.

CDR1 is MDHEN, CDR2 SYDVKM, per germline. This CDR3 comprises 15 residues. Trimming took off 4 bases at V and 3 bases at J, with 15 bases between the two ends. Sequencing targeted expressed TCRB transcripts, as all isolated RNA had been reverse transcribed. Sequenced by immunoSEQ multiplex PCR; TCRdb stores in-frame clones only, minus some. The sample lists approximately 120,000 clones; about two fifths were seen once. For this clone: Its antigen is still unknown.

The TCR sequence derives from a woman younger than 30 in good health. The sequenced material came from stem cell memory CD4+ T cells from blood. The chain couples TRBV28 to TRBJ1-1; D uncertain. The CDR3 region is CASSWANSMDTEAFF. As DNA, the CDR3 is TGTGCCAGCAGTTGGGCCAACAGTATGGACACTGAAGCTTTCTTT.